The sequence of this T cell receptor beta chain was determined in a study of early T cells in non-severe SARS-CoV-2 infection. General observations from the study: CD4 and private specificities were missed by VDJdb matching, which favored anti-spike CD8 responses.

This clonotype has ten or more counts. The antigen is unknown. Germline lookup yields CDR1 SEHNR and CDR2 FQNEAQ (reference sequence). This CDR3 contains 14 residues. The ends were cut back, 1 base at V and 0 bases at J, with 7 bases in the middle. TCRdb re-called the 5' RACE reads through MiXCR, storing one row per CDR3 protein. The sample has around 46,000 distinct CDR3 sequences, about 5.3% seen once. The source is an adult who was a healthcare worker with PCR-confirmed SARS-CoV-2 infection or an uninfected control (not recorded which). The chain recombines TRBV7-9 with TRBJ2-7; D gene ambiguous. The sequencing here drew on whole blood, taken at baseline. The DNA for the CDR3 is TGTGCCAGCAGCTTAGATGATAGCTCCTACGAGCAGTACTTC. This translates into CASSLDDSSYEQYF.